This T cell receptor beta chain was observed in a study of blood T cell repertoires in COVID-19. The CDR3 is 14 residues long. With 4 bases clipped from V and 5 bases from J, the junction kept 6 bases outside the gene matches. CDR1 MNHEY and CDR2 SVGEGT come from the germline V gene. Cohorts were determined from participant-reported clinical history. Here immunoSEQ multiplex PCR was the method, and the copy in TCRdb shows in-frame clones only, minus some. The data show some 360,000 clones, more than 70% seen once. The receptor was derived from a woman aged 30 to 39 who had been exposed to COVID-19. Sequencing input: PBMCs or T cells enriched from blood (not recorded which). The V call is TRBV6-2 or TRBV6-3, the J call TRBJ2-5; 8 nucleotides match TRBD1. The CDR3 coding sequence is TGTGCCAGCAGTTCCTGGACAGGGAAGGAGACCCAGTACTTC. Protein product: CASSSWTGKETQYF.